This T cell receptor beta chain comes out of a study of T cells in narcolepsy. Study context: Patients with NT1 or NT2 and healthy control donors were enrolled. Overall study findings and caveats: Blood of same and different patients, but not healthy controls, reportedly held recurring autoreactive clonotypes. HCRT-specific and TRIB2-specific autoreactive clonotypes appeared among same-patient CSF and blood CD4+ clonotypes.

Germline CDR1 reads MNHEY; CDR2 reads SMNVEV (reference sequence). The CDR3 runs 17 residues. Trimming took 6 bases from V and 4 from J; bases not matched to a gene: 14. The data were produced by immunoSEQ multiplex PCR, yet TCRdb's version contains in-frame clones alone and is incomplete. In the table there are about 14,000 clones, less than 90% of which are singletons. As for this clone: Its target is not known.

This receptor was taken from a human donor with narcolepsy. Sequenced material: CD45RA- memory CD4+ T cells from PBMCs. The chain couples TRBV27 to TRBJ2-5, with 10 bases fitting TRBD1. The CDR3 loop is CASRNYRDRGRGETQYF. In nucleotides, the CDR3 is TGTGCCAGCAGAAATTACCGGGACAGGGGACGGGGAGAGACCCAGTACTTC.